This entry lists 8 T cell receptor beta chains sequenced from one sample in a study of regulatory T cells in long-lasting Graves disease. Time point described: persistent/refractory GD, antithyroid drugs over 5 years with positive TRAb. The TCR library was made from RNA that had been extracted from PBMCs in TRIzol. Arm-PCR of CDR3 regions and iRepertoire HTBI primers were used to build TCR beta libraries. TCRdb fed the multiplex PCR reads into MiXCR, producing one record per CDR3 protein. In the table there are 400,000 to 500,000 distinct CDR3 sequences, over 20% of which are singletons. This specimen was peripheral blood mononuclear cells (PBMCs), taken when the disease was refractory, from a patient treated with antithyroid drugs. The receptors shown here come from a female donor with Graves disease.

This clonotype was detected only a few times. J is TRBJ2-2 and V is TRBV2, with TRBD1 as a possible D gene (6 bases). V was cut by 8 bases and J by 6 bases, with 13 bases left in between. CDR3 length equals 13 residues. Germline loops: CDR1 SNHLY, CDR2 FYNNEI. CDR3 nucleotides: TGTGCCAGCGCCCCACAGGGCGCCGGGGAGCTGTTTTTT. Its protein product is CASAPQGAGELFF.

This clonotype came up many times. This chain connects TRBV2 to TRBJ1-2; TRBD1 matches 8 bases. This CDR3 is built from 14 residues. The V segment lost 8 bases and the J segment 6 bases; nucleotides outside the gene matches: 11. Germline assignment: CDR1 SNHLY and CDR2 FYNNEI. The CDR3 sequence: CASLRDRSRHGYTF. CDR3 DNA sequence: TGTGCCAGCCTAAGGGACAGGTCTCGGCATGGCTACACCTTC. The entire variable domain, with the rest obtained from reference TRBV2 and TRBJ1-2, is as follows: EPEVTQTPSHQVTQMGQEVILRCVPISNHLYFYWYRQILGQKVEFLVSFYNNEISEKSEIFDDQFSVERPDGSNFTLKIRSTKLEDSAMYFCASLRDRSRHGYTFGSGTRLTVV.

Of note for this clonotype: At one end the junction does not follow the germline gene, possibly because of a read error. This chain joins TRBV5-8 and TRBJ1-2, with a tentative D call TRBD1 (5 bases). Germline CDR1 reads SGHTS; CDR2 reads YDEGEE. The CDR3 sequence is 13 residues long. The CDR3 reads CASSLDGARGYTF. The CDR3 bases are TGCGCCAGCAGCTTGGATGGGGCGCGAGGCTACACCTTC.

There are a few counts of this clonotype. This rearrangement joins TRBV19 to TRBJ1-2; D is perhaps TRBD1 (5 bases). V was cut by 5 bases and J by 4 bases, with 23 bases left in between. Germline-derived CDR1 and CDR2 are LNHDA and SQIVND (reference sequence). There are 17 residues in the CDR3. The CDR3 bases are TGTGCCAGTAGTCACCGATCCGGGACGAAAATCTTCTATGGCTACACCTTC. It translates to CASSHRSGTKIFYGYTF.

Many counts were recorded for this clonotype. The V and J genes are TRBV3-1 and TRBJ1-2; 8 nucleotides agree with TRBD1. Losses at the gene ends were 1 base for V and 8 bases for J; bases not matched to a gene: 9. The CDR3 has 15 residues. The germline CDR1 and CDR2 sequences are LGHDT and YNNKEL (reference sequence). DNA for the CDR3: TGTGCCAGCAGCCAAGGGACAGGGTCTCAGTGGGGCTACACCTTC. Protein product: CASSQGTGSQWGYTF.

The table lists this clonotype with many counts. DNA of the CDR3: TGTGCCTGGAGTCAGGGGGTGATCCAGCCCCAGCATTTT. Amino acid sequence: CAWSQGVIQPQHF. The chain joins TRBV30 to TRBJ1-5, with 7 nucleotides matching TRBD1. The length of the CDR3 is 13 residues. Per the germline V gene, CDR1 is GTSNPN and CDR2 is SVGIG (reference sequence). The J segment lost 7 bases and the V segment lost 2 bases, leaving 5 bases of the junction unmatched.

About this clonotype itself: This clone may be a read error of a much larger clone one base away. The chain combines TRBV28 with TRBJ2-4, with a possible D match to TRBD1 (5 bases). From germline, CDR1 is MDHEN and CDR2 SYDVKM. This CDR3 is 15 amino acids long. Here the CDR3 DNA reads TGTGCCAGCAGTTTCATCAGGGTAGCCGAAAACATTCAGTACTTC. Residues: CASSFIRVAENIQYF.

This clonotype has ten or more counts. This sequence joins TRBV6-2 or TRBV6-3 and TRBJ1-1; D is ambiguous. The ends were cut back, 5 bases at V and 3 bases at J, with 13 bases in the middle. Germline assignment: CDR1 MNHEY and CDR2 SVGEGT. This CDR3 has 14 amino acids. CDR3 protein: CASSVWGGDTEAFF. The CDR3 coding sequence is TGTGCCAGCAGTGTTTGGGGAGGAGACACTGAAGCTTTCTTT.